Each of the 27 T cell receptor beta chains below was sequenced from the same sample in a study of blood T cell repertoires in COVID-19. Libraries were prepared by immunoSEQ multiplex PCR; TCRdb keeps only in-frame clonotypes and omits some of them. The sample includes roughly 180,000 clones, 88% of them seen just once. The material sequenced was peripheral blood. All receptors derive from an older man with active or convalescent COVID-19.

This clone has a handful of counts. The V and J genes are TRBV6-5 and TRBJ2-1, with TRBD1 identical over 8 bases. This CDR3 has 15 residues. Germline CDR1 MNHEY, CDR2 SVGAGI. J gave up 6 bases and V 4 bases, and 8 bases lay outside the gene matches. The CDR3 loop is CASSSYRGKSNEQFF. In nucleotides, the CDR3 is TGTGCCAGCAGTTCCTACAGGGGGAAGAGCAATGAGCAGTTCTTC.

V usage is TRBV7-2 and J usage is TRBJ2-1, with TRBD2 identical over 7 bases. The germline V gene has CDR1 SGHTA and CDR2 FQGNSA. V gave up 5 bases and J gave up 2 bases; unmatched junction bases: 12. The CDR3 has 17 amino acids. The DNA for the CDR3 is TGTGCCAGCAGCCCCGGATCGGGGGGAGTGACCTACAATGAGCAGTTCTTC. Its translation is CASSPGSGGVTYNEQFF.

The V call is TRBV29-1, the J call TRBJ1-4; 7 nucleotides agree with TRBD1. This CDR3 has 17 amino acids. CDR1 SQVTM and CDR2 ANQGSEA come from the germline V gene. After removal of 4 bases from V and 5 bases from J, the junction contained 16 bases not matched to a gene. The CDR3 bases are TGCAGCGTTGTCCAAACTCAGGGGGAAGGGCCAAATGAAAAACTGTTTTTT. Amino acid sequence: CSVVQTQGEGPNEKLFF.

V is TRBV10-2 and J is TRBJ2-5; D is unclear. The V gene's germline CDR1 is WSHSY and CDR2 SAAADI. This CDR3 contains 12 residues. The ends were cut back, 4 bases at V and 5 bases at J, with 8 bases in the middle. The CDR3 region has the DNA TGCGCCAGCAGTGGTTTCGAGGAGACCCAGTACTTC. Its translation is CASSGFEETQYF.

The rearrangement joins TRBV18 to TRBJ1-3, with TRBD1 matching over 8 bases. The germline V gene encodes CDR1 KGHSH and CDR2 LQKENI. V dropped 4 bases and J dropped 0; count of bases not matched to a gene: 5. The CDR3 contains 16 residues. The DNA for the CDR3 is TGTGCCAGCTCACAGGACAGGGACAACTCTGGAAACACCATATATTTT. The encoded protein is CASSQDRDNSGNTIYF.

The genes are TRBV7-9 and TRBJ1-2; D unresolved. The V gene's germline CDR1 is SEHNR and CDR2 FQNEAQ (reference sequence). This CDR3 has 16 residues. Trimming shortened V by 2 bases and J by 3 bases, and 16 bases separated the two germline ends. CDR3: CASSLTSGRGDYGYTF. In DNA, the CDR3 is TGTGCCAGCAGCTTAACATCGGGTCGTGGTGACTATGGCTACACCTTC.

The V and J genes are TRBV5-6 and TRBJ2-7; 7 positions agree with TRBD2. Germline CDR1 SGHDT, CDR2 YYEEEE. This CDR3 has 15 amino acids. V lost 0 bases and J lost 5; bases outside the gene matches: 8. CDR3 nucleotides: TGTGCCAGCAGCTTGGTGGGCGGGAGTGCGAACGAGCAGTACTTC. Encoded protein: CASSLVGGSANEQYF.

The chain uses TRBV28 and TRBJ2-3, with a weak D call TRBD2 (6 bases). V was clipped by 7 bases and J by 0 bases, with 14 bases between them. CDR3 length: 15 residues. CDR1 and CDR2 (germline): MDHEN, SYDVKM. The CDR3: CASTYGTGSTDTQYF. The CDR3 nucleotides read TGTGCCAGCACCTATGGGACTGGGAGCACAGATACGCAGTATTTT.

This chain uses TRBV29-1 with TRBJ2-2; the D is unclear. V gave up 4 bases and J gave up 6 bases, with 6 bases separating them. The CDR3 is made up of 11 amino acids. Germline-derived CDR1 and CDR2 are SQVTM and ANQGSEA. CDR3 bases: TGCAGCGTTGCATCCCCCGGGGAGCTGTTTTTT. This sequence encodes CSVASPGELFF.

This clone has just one count. V gene TRBV10-3 combines with J gene TRBJ2-7, with D hard to call. The CDR3 has 13 amino acids. Germline values: CDR1 ENHRY, CDR2 SYGVKD. Trimming took 1 base from V and 2 from J, leaving 6 bases between them. The CDR3 nucleotides read TGTGCCATCAGTGAGTACGGAGCCTACGAGCAGTACTTC. Encoded protein: CAISEYGAYEQYF.

This clone occurred once. Distinct nucleotide sequences in the sample also encode this CDR3. V gene TRBV15 combines with J gene TRBJ2-2; 8 bases are a match to TRBD1. With V trimmed by 5 bases and J by 0 bases, 5 bases remained unmatched. The CDR3 runs to 16 residues. Germline-derived CDR1 and CDR2 are LNHNV and YYDKDF (reference sequence). This CDR3 reads CATSESRGPNTGELFF. In nucleotides, the CDR3 is TGTGCCACCAGCGAGAGCAGGGGGCCGAACACCGGGGAGCTGTTTTTT.

The chain carries TRBV7-2 and TRBJ1-5; no reliable D call. CDR1 and CDR2 (germline): SGHTA, FQGNSA. The CDR3 extends over 14 amino acids. Between the trimmed V and J ends, which lost 3 bases and 1 base, there was a span of 7 bases. In DNA, the CDR3 is TGTGCCAGCAGCTTTCCCGGGAGCAATCAGCCCCAGCATTTT. Encoded protein: CASSFPGSNQPQHF.

Points on this clone: The same CDR3 can be traced to other DNA sequences in this sample. The chain combines TRBV30 with TRBJ1-1, with a weak D call TRBD1 (5 bases). The CDR3 is made up of 12 amino acids. Trimming removed 4 bases at V and 0 bases at J, with 6 bases between. The germline gives CDR1 GTSNPN, CDR2 SVGIG (reference sequence). CDR3 sequence reads: CAWTGMNTEAFF. CDR3 DNA sequence: TGTGCCTGGACAGGGATGAACACTGAAGCTTTCTTT.

This chain joins TRBV2 and TRBJ2-5, with 11 bases aligning to TRBD1. Germline-derived CDR1 and CDR2 are SNHLY and FYNNEI. The V segment lost 4 bases and the J segment 4 bases; nucleotides outside the gene matches: 5. The CDR3 runs to 15 residues. For the CDR3, the DNA is TGTGCCAGCAGTGGGCCGGGACAGGGGGGAGAGACCCAGTACTTC. This sequence encodes CASSGPGQGGETQYF.

The chain employs TRBV7-6 and TRBJ1-3; possibly TRBD1 for D (5 bases). V lost 10 bases and J 4 bases, leaving 20 bases between the germline ends. Per the germline V gene, CDR1 is SGHVS and CDR2 is FNYEAQ. The CDR3 length is 15 residues. CDR3 protein: CAIRENFMAGNTIYF. DNA of the CDR3: TGTGCCATCAGGGAGAACTTTATGGCCGGAAACACCATATATTTT.

The genes are TRBV18 and TRBJ1-3; a weak D match, TRBD1 (6 bases). The germline V gene encodes CDR1 KGHSH and CDR2 LQKENI. With 4 bases removed from V and 2 bases from J, the gap between germline ends came to 15 bases. The CDR3 runs 16 residues. For the CDR3, the DNA is TGTGCCAGCTCACGACGGACAGCGCAGACTGGAAACACCATATATTTT. Protein sequence: CASSRRTAQTGNTIYF. Based on the CDR3 plus reference TRBV18 and TRBJ1-3, the full variable domain is NAGVMQNPRHLVRRRGQEARLRCSPMKGHSHVYWYRQLPEEGLKFMVYLQKENIIDESGMPKERFSAEFPKEGPSILRIQQVVRGDSAAYFCASSRRTAQTGNTIYFGEGSWLTVV.

The chain joins TRBV5-1 to TRBJ2-7; the D gene is possibly TRBD1 (9 bases). The germline V gene encodes CDR1 SGHRS and CDR2 YFSETQ. The CDR3 has 17 amino acids. The V end was cut by 1 base, the J end by 4 bases, with 21 bases between. CDR3 loop: CASSLLAGQGGSYEQYF. CDR3 DNA sequence: TGCGCCAGCAGCTTGTTAGCGGGACAGGGTGGATCGTACGAGCAGTACTTC.

This rearrangement joins TRBV6-2 or TRBV6-3 to TRBJ2-7; D gene uncertain. The germline CDR1 and CDR2 sequences are MNHEY and SVGEGT. V was shortened by 6 bases and J by 4 bases, with 19 bases between the two germline ends. The CDR3 length is 15 residues. CDR3: CASSDLAELIYEQYF. The CDR3 DNA reads as TGTGCCAGCAGCGACTTGGCGGAGCTCATTTACGAGCAGTACTTC.

V is TRBV28 and J is TRBJ1-3, with D tentatively TRBD1 (5 bases). Between the trimmed V and J ends, which lost 6 bases and 0 bases, there was a span of 12 bases. CDR3 length equals 15 residues. Germline lookup yields CDR1 MDHEN and CDR2 SYDVKM. CDR3 coding DNA: TGTGCCAGCAGATATAGGGGTCACTCTGGAAACACCATATATTTT. This translates into CASRYRGHSGNTIYF.

This clone was seen only once. The gene calls are TRBV7-9 and TRBJ2-4; 8 bases map to TRBD1. The V gene's germline CDR1 is SEHNR and CDR2 FQNEAQ (reference sequence). The junction had 8 bases not matched to a gene; V was cut back by 1 base and J by 15 bases. CDR3 size: 13 residues. CDR3 sequence (DNA): TGTGCCAGCAGCTTAGAAGGGACAGGCGAACGGTACTTC. The encoded protein is CASSLEGTGERYF.

J is TRBJ2-3 and V is TRBV18; 9 positions agree with TRBD2. Losses at the gene ends were 1 base for V and 6 bases for J; bases not matched to a gene: 5. Germline CDR1 KGHSH, CDR2 LQKENI. This CDR3 spans 15 amino acids. The CDR3 loop is CASSPLAGDTDTQYF. CDR3 sequence (DNA): TGTGCCAGCTCACCACTAGCGGGAGATACGGATACGCAGTATTTT.

The J gene is TRBJ2-3, the V gene TRBV5-1, with TRBD2 matching 9 bases. Trimming at V came to 8 bases and at J to 3 bases, leaving 10 bases not matched to a gene. This CDR3 is 15 amino acids long. The germline gives CDR1 SGHRS, CDR2 YFSETQ. The CDR3 DNA is TGCGCCAGTTCCGTCGGACTAGCGAGGACAGATACGCAGTATTTT. It yields the protein CASSVGLARTDTQYF.

V usage is TRBV3-1 (or the pseudogene TRBV3-2) and J usage is TRBJ2-3; maybe TRBD2 (5 bases). V was clipped by 5 bases and J by 5 bases, with 17 bases between them. There are 15 residues in the CDR3. Per the germline V gene, CDR1 is LGHDT and CDR2 is YNNKEL (reference sequence). The CDR3 protein is CASSSGGGRRDTQYF. DNA of the CDR3: TGTGCCAGCAGCTCTGGCGGAGGTAGAAGAGATACGCAGTATTTT.

V usage is TRBV5-1 and J usage is TRBJ2-2; 7 nucleotides line up with TRBD1. The CDR3 runs to 14 residues. The ends lost 4 bases at V and 7 bases at J; junction bases unmatched: 7. Per the germline V gene, CDR1 is SGHRS and CDR2 is YFSETQ. In DNA, the CDR3 is TGCGCCAGCAGCCCGTACAGGGGCGGCGGGGAGCTGTTTTTT. Its translation: CASSPYRGGGELFF.

V usage is TRBV18 and J usage is TRBJ2-2; a weak D match, TRBD1 (6 bases). The CDR3 has 15 residues. CDR1 is KGHSH, CDR2 LQKENI, per germline. With 6 bases removed from V and 0 bases from J, the gap between germline ends came to 11 bases. DNA for the CDR3: TGTGCCAGCTCGTCCGACAGGACGAACACCGGGGAGCTGTTTTTT. Its protein is CASSSDRTNTGELFF.

The chain employs TRBV10-3 and TRBJ1-2; TRBD1 matches at 7 bases. Germline values: CDR1 ENHRY, CDR2 SYGVKD. CDR3 length: 15 residues. The V and J ends lost 4 bases and 8 bases, in that order; junction bases with no gene match: 13. CDR3 region: CAISVRGGGVEGYTF. CDR3 coding DNA: TGTGCCATCAGTGTTAGAGGGGGCGGCGTTGAGGGCTACACCTTC.

This clone was seen a few times. CDR3: CASSQRTGGRVTQYF. CDR3 DNA sequence: TGTGCCAGCAGTCAACGGACAGGGGGACGGGTGACCCAGTACTTC. The chain has TRBV2 and TRBJ2-5, with 10 nucleotides matching TRBD1. There are 15 residues in the CDR3. CDR1 and CDR2 (germline): SNHLY, FYNNEI. The trim removed 5 bases at V and 7 bases at J, leaving 10 bases unmatched.